The T cell receptor beta chain under discussion was sequenced for a study of T cell repertoires in cytomegalovirus infection. Study as a whole: Indications of both CMV infection and matching HLA type were provided by public TCR beta signatures.

Each CDR3 protein is one row after TCRdb ran MiXCR on the reads. The sample carries about 230,000 distinct CDR3 sequences, roughly 20% recorded once. The study's findings and limits: It was HLA-C-restricted CMV-specific TCR beta clonotypes that dominated the response ex vivo. Totalled public TCR beta family frequency picked out people who carried CMV plus the relevant HLA.

This clonotype has at least ten counts. Its specificity is unknown. CDR3 length: 15 residues. The germline gives CDR1 SGHVS, CDR2 FQNEAQ. Trimming pared 4 bases from V and 5 bases from J, leaving 16 bases between. This TCR was recovered from a human donor in good health (CMV status not recorded). Some clones in this sample may be carry-over from other donors' samples. This rearrangement joins TRBV7-8 to TRBJ2-3, with D unclear. Sample: CD8+ T cells from PBMCs. The CDR3 DNA sequence: TGTGCCAGCAGCTCACTTTATTCCTTGAGAGATACGCAGTATTTT. Translated: CASSSLYSLRDTQYF.